The 23 T cell receptor beta chains below were found in one sample sequenced in a study of shared clonotypes between healthy human individuals (TCRdb year 2020). Preparation of the library involved the immunoSEQ multiplex PCR assay. TCRdb's version of the immuneACCESS table is confined to in-frame rearrangements and falls short of the full clone set. An unresolved V gene accounts for under half of the shortfall where checked; the remainder is of unknown origin. This sample comprises around 600,000 clones, roughly 98% of them detected only once. The ten biggest clones cover approximately 0.3% of the sample. For the CD8 naive samples, CD45RO-negative cells were positively selected for CCR7, yielding a CD45RA+CCR7+ population from which TemRA cells were excluded. Specimen: naive CD8+ T cells sorted from blood. Explained via the paper, the cell subset or site label denotes: CD45RA+CCR7+. These receptors were obtained from a man aged 30 to 39 in good health.

The chain employs TRBV6-5 and TRBJ1-5; D may be TRBD1 (6 bases). The CDR3 is 13 amino acids. The germline V gene encodes CDR1 MNHEY and CDR2 SVGAGI. Trimming removed 6 bases at V and 6 bases at J, with 12 bases between. The CDR3 DNA follows: TGTGCCAGCAGGGGACAACCCTTTCAGCCCCAGCATTTT. Translated: CASRGQPFQPQHF.

The rearrangement joins TRBV10-3 to TRBJ2-1; no clear D. Trimming removed 0 bases from V and 7 bases from J, with 19 bases in between. From germline, CDR1 is ENHRY and CDR2 SYGVKD. This CDR3 comprises 17 residues. The CDR3 here is CAISESSWDTYPNEQFF. The CDR3 nucleotides read TGTGCCATCAGTGAGTCGAGTTGGGATACTTATCCGAATGAGCAGTTCTTC.

Concerning this clone: The sample has other DNA sequences that encode this CDR3 too. The chain recombines TRBV7-9 with TRBJ1-2; no clear D. This CDR3 has 11 amino acids. V was trimmed by 2 bases and J by 5 bases, leaving 3 bases between them. CDR1 SEHNR and CDR2 FQNEAQ come from the germline V gene (reference sequence). The CDR3 region is CASSLSYGYTF. In nucleotides, the CDR3 is TGTGCCAGCAGCTTATCTTATGGCTACACCTTC.

The chain recombines TRBV28 with TRBJ1-5; 7 positions agree with TRBD1. The germline V gene encodes CDR1 MDHEN and CDR2 SYDVKM. This CDR3 has 15 residues. V was clipped by 3 bases and J by 5 bases; unmatched bases: 7. In DNA, the CDR3 is TGTGCCAGCAGTTTTAGGGGGCTTGGGGATCAGCCCCAGCATTTT. Its translation is CASSFRGLGDQPQHF.

This chain connects TRBV5-6 to TRBJ2-3, with no clear D. Trimming pared 0 bases from V and 0 bases from J, leaving 8 bases between. The CDR3 length is 15 residues. Germline CDR1 and CDR2: SGHDT and YYEEEE. The CDR3 nucleotides read TGTGCCAGCAGCTTGGTACAGACTAGCACAGATACGCAGTATTTT. Protein sequence: CASSLVQTSTDTQYF.

This chain joins TRBV15 and TRBJ1-4; weak D call: TRBD1 (6 bases). Germline lookup yields CDR1 LNHNV and CDR2 YYDKDF (reference sequence). The CDR3 covers 15 residues. V was clipped by 4 bases and J by 7 bases, with 16 bases between them. CDR3 nucleotides: TGTGCCACCAGCAATGAAACAGGGCGGGCTGAAAAACTGTTTTTT. As protein: CATSNETGRAEKLFF.

The chain combines TRBV30 with TRBJ2-3, with a possible D match to TRBD1 (6 bases). This CDR3 has 15 residues. CDR1 GTSNPN and CDR2 SVGIG come from the germline V gene (reference sequence). Trimming removed 2 bases at V and 2 bases at J, with 14 bases between. CDR3 sequence (DNA): TGTGCCTGGAGTCCGAACCGGGACAACACAGATACGCAGTATTTT. Amino acids: CAWSPNRDNTDTQYF.

This rearrangement joins TRBV11-2 to TRBJ2-1; 8 bases map to TRBD2. Germline V CDR1 and CDR2: SGHAT, FQNNGV. This CDR3 has 16 residues. V lost 8 bases to trimming and J lost 5 bases; unmatched junction nucleotides: 14. CDR3 DNA sequence: TGTGCCAGCCGCTGGGGACGGGAGGGGCCGAACAATGAGCAGTTCTTC. It encodes CASRWGREGPNNEQFF.

The rearrangement links TRBV29-1 to TRBJ2-1; 7 bases map to TRBD1. CDR3 size: 14 residues. Trimming took 4 bases from V and 5 from J; bases not matched to a gene: 8. Germline CDR1 SQVTM, CDR2 ANQGSEA. The CDR3 DNA is TGCAGCGTTGTCCCGGGACAGACAAACAATGAGCAGTTCTTC. As protein: CSVVPGQTNNEQFF.

The rearrangement joins TRBV6-5 to TRBJ2-3; no reliable D call. Germline CDR1 is MNHEY and CDR2 is SVGAGI. The CDR3 has 14 residues. The V end was cut by 5 bases, the J end by 1 base, with 10 bases between. CDR3 residues: CASSPLVGTDTQYF. In nucleotides, the CDR3 is TGTGCCAGCAGTCCCCTCGTTGGCACAGATACGCAGTATTTT.

This clone was detected once. This chain links TRBV6-5 with TRBJ1-5, with 9 bases aligning to TRBD1. The CDR3 has 13 amino acids. Germline V gene data show CDR1 as MNHEY and CDR2 as SVGAGI. Trimming cost V 6 bases and J 7 bases; bases outside gene matches: 4. In DNA, the CDR3 is TGTGCCAGCAGACAGGGGGCGCGGCAGCCCCAGCATTTT. Amino acid sequence: CASRQGARQPQHF.

J is TRBJ2-7 and V is TRBV28, with 12 bases lining up with TRBD2. Germline CDR1 MDHEN, CDR2 SYDVKM. The CDR3 is made up of 16 amino acids. V trimming: 1 base; J trimming: 6 bases; junction bases outside the gene matches: 7. The CDR3: CASSLLGRTSGIEQYF. Here the CDR3 DNA reads TGTGCCAGCAGTTTATTAGGAAGGACTAGCGGGATCGAGCAGTACTTC.

The genes are TRBV7-9 and TRBJ2-3, with D perhaps TRBD1 (5 bases). This CDR3 contains 14 residues. CDR1 and CDR2 from the germline V gene are SEHNR and FQNEAQ (reference sequence). V shed 3 bases and J shed 1 base, with 8 bases lying between them. The CDR3 protein is CASSLGRGTDTQYF. The CDR3 DNA is TGTGCCAGCAGCTTGGGCAGGGGCACAGATACGCAGTATTTT.

The chain combines TRBV6-6 with TRBJ1-2, with 9 positions matching TRBD1. CDR3 length: 14 residues. Per germline, CDR1 MNHNY and CDR2 SVGAGI (reference sequence). V trimming: 6 bases; J trimming: 8 bases; junction bases outside the gene matches: 10. The CDR3 region is CASSSLRTGDGYTF. The CDR3 coding sequence is TGTGCCAGCAGCTCCCTCCGGACAGGGGACGGCTACACCTTC.

The gene calls are TRBV5-4 and TRBJ1-2; D is possibly TRBD1 (6 bases). V shed 2 bases and J shed 9 bases, with 23 bases lying between them. The CDR3 has 16 residues. CDR1 and CDR2 from the germline V gene are SGHNT and YYREEE (reference sequence). CDR3 nucleotide sequence: TGTGCCAGCAGCTTCCCGGAACGGGGAGTGGACAGTAGCTACACCTTC. Amino acids: CASSFPERGVDSSYTF.

This chain joins TRBV28 and TRBJ1-5; D gene uncertain. V gave up 7 bases and J gave up 6 bases, with 10 bases separating them. CDR1 is MDHEN, CDR2 SYDVKM, per germline. CDR3 size: 12 residues. The CDR3 loop is CASIDPSQPQHF. DNA of the CDR3: TGTGCCAGCATTGATCCCTCTCAGCCCCAGCATTTT.

This CDR3 reads CASSLHAGPGDTQYF. The CDR3 DNA is TGTGCCAGCAGCTTGCATGCGGGGCCGGGTGATACGCAGTATTTT. The genes are TRBV7-9 and TRBJ2-3; weak D call: TRBD2 (6 bases). Germline CDR1 is SEHNR and CDR2 is FQNEAQ (reference sequence). CDR3 length: 15 amino acids. The V end lost 3 bases, the J end lost 6 bases, and 16 bases lay between the germline ends.

The V call is TRBV6-5, the J call TRBJ2-7; TRBD2 matches 9 bases. The CDR3 totals 16 residues. The J segment lost 2 bases and the V segment lost 2 bases, leaving 7 bases of the junction unmatched. Germline CDR1 MNHEY, CDR2 SVGAGI. The CDR3 DNA sequence: TGTGCCAGCAGTTACGAGGGTCTAGCGGGAACCTACGAGCAGTACTTC. Translating gives CASSYEGLAGTYEQYF.

This chain uses TRBV29-1 with TRBJ1-4, with unresolved D. CDR1 is SQVTM and CDR2 is ANQGSEA in the germline V gene. CDR3 size: 13 residues. V was shortened by 4 bases and J by 5 bases, with 11 bases between the two germline ends. This CDR3 is CSVALGRNEKLFF. CDR3 in DNA: TGCAGCGTTGCTCTAGGGCGGAATGAAAAACTGTTTTTT.

This rearrangement joins TRBV4-1 to TRBJ2-1; the D gene is possibly TRBD2 (5 bases). Trimming took 2 bases from V and 6 from J, leaving 17 bases between them. From germline, CDR1 is MGHRA and CDR2 YSYEKL. CDR3 length equals 16 residues. The CDR3 sequence: CASSQRLAIGFNEQFF. CDR3 coding DNA: TGCGCCAGCAGCCAACGGCTAGCCATTGGGTTCAATGAGCAGTTCTTC.

The chain links TRBV28 to TRBJ2-7; TRBD1 aligns across 7 bases. Per the germline V gene, CDR1 is MDHEN and CDR2 is SYDVKM. This CDR3 contains 12 residues. The J segment lost 9 bases and the V segment lost 6 bases, leaving 8 bases of the junction unmatched. This CDR3 is CASSPRGFVQYF. The CDR3 region has the DNA TGTGCCAGCAGCCCCAGGGGGTTTGTGCAGTACTTC.

V usage is TRBV28 and J usage is TRBJ2-7; 9 bases line up with TRBD2. With V trimmed by 4 bases and J by 6 bases, 7 bases remained unmatched. CDR3 length: 14 residues. Germline lookup yields CDR1 MDHEN and CDR2 SYDVKM. The CDR3 DNA follows: TGTGCCAGCAGTTCTATAGCGGGAGCTGGCGAGCAGTACTTC. Its translation: CASSSIAGAGEQYF.

The rearrangement links TRBV7-8 to TRBJ2-7; 12 bases align to TRBD1. From germline, CDR1 is SGHVS and CDR2 FQNEAQ. The CDR3 is 16 residues long. The V and J ends lost 4 bases and 4 bases, in that order; junction bases with no gene match: 8. CDR3 DNA sequence: TGTGCCAGCAGCTCGCCCGGGACAGGGGGCGGATACGAGCAGTACTTC. Amino acid sequence: CASSSPGTGGGYEQYF.